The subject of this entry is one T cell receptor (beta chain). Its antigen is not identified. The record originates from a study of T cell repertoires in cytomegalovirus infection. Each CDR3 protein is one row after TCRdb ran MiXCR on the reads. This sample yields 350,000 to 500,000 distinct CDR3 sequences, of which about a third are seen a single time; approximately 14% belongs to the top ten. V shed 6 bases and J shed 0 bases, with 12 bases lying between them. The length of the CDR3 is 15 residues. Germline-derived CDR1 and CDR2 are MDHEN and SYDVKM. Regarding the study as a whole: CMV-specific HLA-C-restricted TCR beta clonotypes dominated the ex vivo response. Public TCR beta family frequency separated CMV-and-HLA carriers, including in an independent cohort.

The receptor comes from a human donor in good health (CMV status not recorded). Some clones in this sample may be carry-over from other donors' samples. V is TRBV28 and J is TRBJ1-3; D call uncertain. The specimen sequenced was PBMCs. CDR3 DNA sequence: TGTGCCAGCAGCTGGAGGGAGAGCTCTGGAAACACCATATATTTT. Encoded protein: CASSWRESSGNTIYF.